Below are 4 T cell receptor beta chains sequenced from a single sample in a study of shared clonotypes between healthy human individuals (dated by TCRdb to about 2020). The library was generated by the immunoSEQ multiplex PCR assay. The immuneACCESS repertoire file appears here via TCRdb, limited to in-frame rearrangements. These files lack a portion of the clones; in checked studies, under half of the deficit traces to unresolved V genes, and the cause of the others is not known. The sample table records roughly 590,000 clones; around 95% of these occur just once. The top ten clonotypes cover roughly 0.1% of the sample. For the CD8 naive samples, CD45RO-negative cells were positively selected for CCR7, yielding a CD45RA+CCR7+ population from which TemRA cells were excluded. Specimen: naive CD8+ T cells sorted from blood. The cell subset or site label here, explained by the study, means: CD45RA+CCR7+. The source is a woman in her 30s in good health.

This clone appeared a single time. V gene TRBV14 combines with J gene TRBJ1-4; D unclear. CDR1 is SGHDN, CDR2 FVKESK, per germline. The CDR3 loop spans 14 amino acids. Trimming shortened V by 4 bases and J by 7 bases, and 13 bases separated the two germline ends. The CDR3 DNA reads as TGTGCCAGCAGCCCCCGGATGGGCGGTGAAAAACTGTTTTTT. Translation gives CASSPRMGGEKLFF.

The gene calls are TRBV7-8 and TRBJ2-7; D is undetermined. The CDR3 extends over 11 amino acids. CDR1 SGHVS and CDR2 FQNEAQ come from the germline V gene. Deletions cut 3 bases from V and 4 bases from J, with 4 bases between. CDR3 bases: TGTGCCAGCAGCTTTGCGTACGAGCAGTACTTC. It encodes CASSFAYEQYF.

The V and J genes are TRBV9 and TRBJ2-7; D might be TRBD2 (6 bases). The CDR3 spans 14 residues. V was cut by 0 bases and J by 3 bases, with 10 bases left in between. CDR1 and CDR2 from the germline V gene are SGDLS and YYNGEE. CDR3 residues: CASSVGGGVYEQYF. DNA for the CDR3: TGTGCCAGCAGCGTAGGAGGAGGGGTCTACGAGCAGTACTTC.

This sequence joins TRBV5-5 and TRBJ2-1, with 8 bases matching TRBD1. The germline V gene has CDR1 SGHKS and CDR2 YYEKEE (reference sequence). J was trimmed by 5 bases and V by 1 base; bases with no gene match: 5. The CDR3 extends over 15 amino acids. The CDR3 loop reads CASSLRTGRNNEQFF. For the CDR3, the DNA is TGTGCCAGCAGCTTGAGGACAGGGCGAAACAATGAGCAGTTCTTC.